The 21 T cell receptor beta chains below were found in one sample sequenced in a study of Graves' ophthalmopathy and Graves' hyperthyroidism. Amplified TCR beta CDR3 regions were obtained using RNA transcripts as template. Investigators did first-round RT-PCR with HTBI primers, then second-round multiplex PCR. TCRdb ran MiXCR on the multiplex PCR reads and lists one entry per CDR3 protein. The sample includes hundreds of thousands of distinct CDR3 sequences, approximately 22% of them seen just once. The source material was peripheral blood. Source of these receptors: a woman aged 18-29 years with stable Graves' hyperthyroidism. Some clones in this sample may be carry-over from other donors' samples.

The chain uses TRBV4-2 and TRBJ2-5; 8 nucleotides line up with TRBD2. The ends lost 1 base at V and 6 bases at J; junction bases unmatched: 7. CDR1 and CDR2 (germline): LGHNA, YNFKEQ. The CDR3 consists of 15 residues. The CDR3 DNA follows: TGTGCCAGCAGCCAAGTCTCGGGGGGGCCAAAGACCCAGTACTTC. Its translation is CASSQVSGGPKTQYF.

The gene calls are TRBV28 and TRBJ2-7, with D tentatively TRBD2 (5 bases). The germline V gene has CDR1 MDHEN and CDR2 SYDVKM. With 7 bases removed from V and 5 bases from J, the gap between germline ends came to 15 bases. CDR3 length: 13 residues. The CDR3, as DNA: TGTGCCAGCACCTCAACGTGGGGAGACGAGCAGTACTTC. Its translation is CASTSTWGDEQYF.

The genes are TRBV4-3 and TRBJ1-2; TRBD1 matches 8 bases. The CDR3 spans 15 residues. Looked up from germline, CDR1 is LGHNA and CDR2 is YSLEER. The V gene end was trimmed by 2 bases and the J gene end by 3 bases; junction bases not matched to a gene: 5. The CDR3 sequence: CASSQLDRVDYGYTF. CDR3 DNA: TGCGCCAGCAGCCAATTGGACAGGGTGGACTATGGCTACACCTTC.

The chain has TRBV3-1 and TRBJ2-7; possibly TRBD2 for D (5 bases). The ends were cut back, 4 bases at V and 2 bases at J, with 12 bases in the middle. Germline V lookup: CDR1 LGHDT, CDR2 YNNKEL (reference sequence). The length of the CDR3 is 14 residues. CDR3 protein: CASSPEGWAYEQYF. The CDR3 nucleotides read TGTGCCAGCAGCCCAGAGGGCTGGGCCTACGAGCAGTACTTC.

Note on this clonotype: Just one base apart from a much larger clone, this may be a read error. The V call is TRBV7-2, the J call TRBJ2-7; D might be TRBD2 (5 bases). Germline assignment: CDR1 SGHTA and CDR2 FQGNSA. Trimming stripped 1 base from V and 9 bases from J, with 13 bases between. This CDR3 region has 13 residues. This CDR3 is CASSLEVWGVQYF. For the CDR3, the DNA is TGTGCCAGCAGCTTAGAGGTATGGGGAGTGCAGTACTTC.

This clonotype was picked up many times. The chain combines TRBV12-3 or TRBV12-4 with TRBJ2-2; the D gene could be TRBD1 or TRBD2 (5 bases each). This CDR3 region has 15 residues. Trimming pared 6 bases from V and 0 bases from J, leaving 11 bases between. DNA for the CDR3: TGTGCCAGCAGGACGGGACCGTCGAACACCGGGGAGCTGTTTTTT. Its protein product is CASRTGPSNTGELFF.

The V call is TRBV20-1, the J call TRBJ2-5; 13 positions agree with TRBD2. CDR3 length equals 14 residues. Germline values: CDR1 DFQATT, CDR2 SNEGSKA (reference sequence). Germline trimming cut 4 bases from V and 5 bases from J; bases unmatched to any gene: 4. The CDR3 coding sequence is TGCAGTGCTACAGGGACTAGCGGGACGGAGACCCAGTACTTC. Its protein product is CSATGTSGTETQYF.

This clonotype was recorded many times. A read error may be the cause here, since a much bigger clone is one base away. V gene TRBV15 combines with J gene TRBJ1-1; D is undetermined. Germline values: CDR1 LNHNV, CDR2 YYDKDF (reference sequence). The CDR3 totals 16 residues. V was shortened by 0 bases and J by 5 bases, with 16 bases between the two germline ends. The DNA of the CDR3 is TGTGCCACCAGCAGAGATCGGGCGGAGGCGAATACTGAAGCTTTCTTT. It is translated as CATSRDRAEANTEAFF.

The table lists this clonotype with many counts. The V call is TRBV7-8, the J call TRBJ1-5; D is ambiguous. The CDR3 runs 15 residues. CDR1 SGHVS and CDR2 FQNEAQ come from the germline V gene. Trimming left V 8 bases short and J 6 bases short, with 20 bases between. The CDR3 loop is CASGPEGQVGQPQHF. The DNA for the CDR3 is TGTGCCAGCGGACCCGAAGGCCAGGTCGGTCAGCCCCAGCATTTT.

This clonotype was picked up many times. The chain couples TRBV6-5 to TRBJ1-5; 10 bases line up with TRBD1. Unmatched junction bases numbered 6, after V lost 5 bases and J lost 5 bases. Per germline, CDR1 MNHEY and CDR2 SVGAGI. There are 15 residues in the CDR3. This chain's CDR3 is CASSPGQGEHQPQHF. CDR3 in DNA: TGTGCCAGCAGTCCAGGACAGGGGGAGCATCAGCCCCAGCATTTT.

In the case of this clonotype: A clone one base away is much larger, so this may be a read error. CDR3 sequence (DNA): TGCAGTGCTACCAAGGGAGGGGCGAGTACTGAAGCTTGCTTT. It codes for CSATKGGASTEACF. The rearrangement links TRBV20-1 to TRBJ1-1; maybe TRBD1 (5 bases). Germline V lookup: CDR1 DFQATT, CDR2 SNEGSKA (reference sequence). This CDR3 spans 14 amino acids.

Concerning this clonotype: With a much larger clone just one base away, this may be a read error. The chain combines TRBV29-1 with TRBJ1-2; perhaps TRBD1 as D (5 bases). The CDR3 is 12 amino acids. Germline CDR1 and CDR2: SQVTM and ANQGSEA. The CDR3 DNA sequence: TGCAGCGCCGGGGACTTTCTGGAGGGCTACAGCTTC. Translating gives CSAGDFLEGYSF.

In its sample, this clonotype was seen many times. The rearrangement uses TRBV2 and TRBJ2-7, with D perhaps assigned TRBD1 or TRBD2 (5 bases each). Germline V gives CDR1 SNHLY, CDR2 FYNNEI. Trimming left V 6 bases short and J 5 bases short, with 14 bases between. The CDR3 totals 13 residues. The CDR3 sequence: CASRGEGPDEQYF. Here the CDR3 DNA reads TGTGCCAGCAGGGGGGAAGGCCCGGACGAGCAGTACTTC. The full variable domain, completed using reference TRBV2 and TRBJ2-7, is EPEVTQTPSHQVTQMGQEVILRCVPISNHLYFYWYRQILGQKVEFLVSFYNNEISEKSEIFDDQFSVERPDGSNFTLKIRSTKLEDSAMYFCASRGEGPDEQYFGPGTRLTVT.

This clonotype has more than one count but fewer than ten. V gene TRBV12-3 or TRBV12-4 combines with J gene TRBJ1-2; D is uncertain. The CDR3 consists of 13 residues. V gave up 5 bases and J gave up 5 bases, with 12 bases separating them. This chain's CDR3 is CASSQHGRYGYTF. CDR3 nucleotide sequence: TGTGCCAGCAGTCAGCACGGCCGATATGGCTACACCTTC.

This chain connects TRBV7-9 to TRBJ2-5, with D uncertain. This CDR3 comprises 14 residues. Trimming pared 5 bases from V and 7 bases from J, leaving 17 bases between. Germline V gene sequence: CDR1 SEHNR, CDR2 FQNEAQ (reference sequence). CDR3 amino acids: CASSHSRASGTQYF. CDR3 in DNA: TGTGCCAGCAGCCACAGTAGGGCTTCCGGGACCCAGTACTTC.

The V call is TRBV19, the J call TRBJ1-1, with D perhaps TRBD1 (5 bases). V dropped 5 bases and J dropped 2 bases, with 18 bases sitting between them. The CDR3 totals 16 residues. The germline gives CDR1 LNHDA, CDR2 SQIVND (reference sequence). CDR3 bases: TGTGCCAGTAGTCCCCGATCAGGGAATTCTAACACTGAAGCTTTCTTT. This codes for CASSPRSGNSNTEAFF.

On this clonotype: Germline is not matched at one junction end, which may reflect a read error. This chain joins TRBV12-3 or TRBV12-4 and TRBJ2-4; 9 positions agree with TRBD2. The CDR3 has 19 residues. The DNA of the CDR3 is TGTGCCAGCAGTCAAAGGACTAGCGAATCTAACCTAGCCAAAAACATTAAGTACTTC. It is translated as CASSQRTSESNLAKNIKYF.

There are many counts of this clonotype. V is TRBV12-3 or TRBV12-4 and J is TRBJ1-2, with D possibly TRBD1 on 5 matching bases. Trimming cost V 10 bases and J 6 bases, with 15 bases left between them. The CDR3 runs to 12 residues. The DNA for the CDR3 is TGTGCCACTGCAGGGTTCGGTGATGGCTACACCTTC. Translated, it gives CATAGFGDGYTF.

As regards this clonotype: A much larger clone sits a single nucleotide away, making a read error possible. The V gene is TRBV19, the J gene TRBJ1-1; D not resolved. Germline V lookup: CDR1 LNHDA, CDR2 SQIVND (reference sequence). The CDR3 runs 14 residues. The CDR3 bases are TGTGTCAGTAGTATGGCGGTGGGGAACACTGAAGCTTTCTTT. This translates into CVSSMAVGNTEAFF.

The CDR3, as DNA: TGCAGTGCTAGAGCAGGTTGGTACGAGCAGTACTTC. Amino acid sequence: CSARAGWYEQYF. The chain carries TRBV20-1 and TRBJ2-7; D not resolved. Germline loops: CDR1 DFQATT, CDR2 SNEGSKA (reference sequence). The CDR3 is made up of 12 amino acids. Trimming removed 1 base at V and 4 bases at J, with 8 bases between.

This clonotype was seen at least ten times. The chain carries TRBV10-1 and TRBJ2-2; D remains unclear. This CDR3 contains 13 residues. Trimming left V 3 bases short and J 7 bases short, with 9 bases between. Germline V gives CDR1 WNHNN, CDR2 SYGVQD (reference sequence). CDR3 in DNA: TGCGCCAGCAGTGATCAGGTGATCGGGGAGCTGTTTTTT. Protein product: CASSDQVIGELFF.